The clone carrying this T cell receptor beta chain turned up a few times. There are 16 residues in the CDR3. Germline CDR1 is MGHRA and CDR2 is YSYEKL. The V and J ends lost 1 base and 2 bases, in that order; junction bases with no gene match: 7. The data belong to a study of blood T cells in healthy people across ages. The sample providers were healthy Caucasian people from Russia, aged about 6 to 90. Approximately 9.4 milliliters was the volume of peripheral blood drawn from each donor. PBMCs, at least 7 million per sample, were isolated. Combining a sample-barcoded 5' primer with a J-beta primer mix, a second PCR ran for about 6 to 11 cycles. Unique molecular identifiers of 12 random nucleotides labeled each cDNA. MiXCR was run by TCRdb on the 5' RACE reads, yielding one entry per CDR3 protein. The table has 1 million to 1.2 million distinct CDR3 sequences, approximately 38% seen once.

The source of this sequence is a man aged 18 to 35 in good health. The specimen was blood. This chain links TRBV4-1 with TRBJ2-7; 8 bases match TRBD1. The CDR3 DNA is TGCGCCAGCAGCCAAGTTGTGGGACAGGAAGCCTACGAGCAGTACTTC. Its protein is CASSQVVGQEAYEQYF.